Shown below are 19 T cell receptor beta chains from a single sample sequenced in a study of T-cell memory formation after mild COVID-19. TCRdb called the 5' RACE reads again in MiXCR, with one record for every CDR3 protein. The sample consists of approximately 260,000 distinct CDR3 sequences, 16% of them appearing once. Material for sequencing was PBMCs or a T cell subset sorted from them (not recorded which). The receptor set was obtained from a man aged 18 to 30 who had mild COVID-19 (a few samples of this study predate the infection). Cell type and time point are not known.

There are a few counts of this clonotype. The genes are TRBV5-5 and TRBJ2-1; no clear D gene. This CDR3 region has 13 residues. V was shortened by 2 bases and J by 15 bases, with 18 bases between the two germline ends. The germline CDR1 and CDR2 sequences are SGHKS and YYEKEE (reference sequence). DNA of the CDR3: TGTGCCAGCAGCTTCGGACCAGGCGAGAGTTGGTTCTTC. Amino acids: CASSFGPGESWFF.

The chain has TRBV4-1 and TRBJ1-2; TRBD1 agrees at 7 bases. The V gene end was trimmed by 2 bases and the J gene end by 8 bases; junction bases not matched to a gene: 5. This CDR3 comprises 13 residues. Germline CDR1 is MGHRA and CDR2 is YSYEKL. Here the CDR3 reads CASSQPDRQGYTF. The CDR3, as DNA: TGCGCCAGCAGCCAACCGGACAGGCAAGGCTACACCTTC.

This clonotype was counted ten times or more. The chain carries TRBV4-3 and TRBJ2-7; the D gene is possibly TRBD2 (6 bases). Trimming took 3 bases from V and 8 from J, leaving 14 bases between them. The CDR3 has 13 residues. Germline V gives CDR1 LGHNA, CDR2 YSLEER. CDR3 sequence (DNA): TGCGCCAGCAGCCAGGAGGGGAGGAACAAGCAGTACTTC. Its translation is CASSQEGRNKQYF.

The chain uses TRBV27 and TRBJ1-4; D unresolved. Germline V gives CDR1 MNHEY, CDR2 SMNVEV (reference sequence). Trimming removed 4 bases at V and 7 bases at J, with 13 bases between. The CDR3 totals 14 residues. The CDR3 is CASSSGPSPEKLFF. The CDR3 nucleotides read TGTGCCAGCAGTTCTGGGCCGAGTCCTGAAAAACTGTTTTTT.

This chain joins TRBV6-5 and TRBJ1-5; perhaps TRBD1 as D (6 bases). The V gene lost 5 bases and the J gene lost 7 bases, with 12 bases spanning the gap. The CDR3 is 13 residues long. Germline values: CDR1 MNHEY, CDR2 SVGAGI. CDR3 in amino acids: CASSRTGRQPQHF. Here the CDR3 DNA reads TGTGCCAGCAGTCGAACAGGGCGGCAGCCCCAGCATTTT.

This chain uses TRBV5-1 with TRBJ2-7, with TRBD2 matching 9 bases. The V segment lost 4 bases and the J segment 4 bases; nucleotides outside the gene matches: 12. Germline CDR1 is SGHRS and CDR2 is YFSETQ. This CDR3 is built from 16 residues. The CDR3 here is CASSRGPSGGFYEQYV. In DNA, the CDR3 is TGCGCCAGCAGCCGTGGACCCAGCGGGGGGTTTTACGAGCAGTACGTC.

The J gene is TRBJ2-1, the V gene TRBV7-9; weak D call: TRBD2 (6 bases). Trimming stripped 5 bases from V and 15 bases from J, with 11 bases between. This CDR3 comprises 10 residues. CDR1 and CDR2 from the germline V gene are SEHNR and FQNEAQ (reference sequence). CDR3 coding DNA: TGTGCCAGCAGCCCGGGGAGGCCGTTCTTC. As protein: CASSPGRPFF.

This chain links TRBV12-3 or TRBV12-4 with TRBJ1-1, with a possible D match to TRBD1 (5 bases). V dropped 3 bases and J dropped 9 bases, with 11 bases sitting between them. This CDR3 spans 12 amino acids. The CDR3 region is CASSFDLGQAFF. Here the CDR3 DNA reads TGTGCCAGCAGTTTTGATCTGGGGCAAGCTTTCTTT.

This clonotype appeared a few times. The V and J genes are TRBV7-8 and TRBJ1-3; D not resolved. This CDR3 contains 16 residues. From germline, CDR1 is SGHVS and CDR2 FQNEAQ. The V gene lost 5 bases and the J gene lost 0 bases, with 14 bases spanning the gap. The DNA for the CDR3 is TGTGCCAGCAGCCGGGAAGGGTTGGTCTCTGGAAACACCATATATTTT. The encoded protein is CASSREGLVSGNTIYF.

This clonotype has a handful of counts. The rearrangement uses TRBV20-1 and TRBJ2-2, with 7 bases identical to TRBD1. Germline V gives CDR1 DFQATT, CDR2 SNEGSKA (reference sequence). The CDR3 consists of 15 residues. V shed 5 bases, J shed 0 bases, and the junction held 6 bases outside the gene matches. CDR3 nucleotide sequence: TGCAGTGCTTCACGACAGGGTCCGAACACCGGGGAGCTGTTTTTT. Amino acids: CSASRQGPNTGELFF.

The V gene is TRBV12-3 or TRBV12-4, the J gene TRBJ1-4; weak D call: TRBD1 (6 bases). V was trimmed by 6 bases and J by 3 bases, leaving 14 bases between them. The CDR3 length is 15 residues. CDR3 protein: CASSTTGAANEKLFF. In nucleotides, the CDR3 is TGTGCCAGCAGCACGACGGGGGCGGCTAATGAAAAACTGTTTTTT.

V is TRBV7-6 and J is TRBJ2-3, with 8 bases identical to TRBD2. Trimming took 5 bases from V and 6 from J; bases not matched to a gene: 16. CDR1 is SGHVS, CDR2 FNYEAQ, per germline. The CDR3 loop spans 17 amino acids. Here the CDR3 reads CASSLRSAGAALDTQYF. The CDR3 DNA is TGTGCCAGCAGCCTAAGGTCAGCGGGGGCCGCCCTGGATACGCAGTATTTT.

This clonotype was seen more than once but under ten times. The chain recombines TRBV27 with TRBJ2-1; no definite D call. Per germline, CDR1 MNHEY and CDR2 SMNVEV (reference sequence). The ends were cut back, 9 bases at V and 5 bases at J, with 17 bases in the middle. The CDR3 has 14 amino acids. The CDR3 coding sequence is TGTGCCAGGCAGTTATATGGTGGGGACAATGAGCAGTTCTTC. Translation gives CARQLYGGDNEQFF.

The V call is TRBV20-1, the J call TRBJ2-1; D is unclear. Germline V gives CDR1 DFQATT, CDR2 SNEGSKA (reference sequence). V lost 0 bases and J 9 bases, leaving 15 bases between the germline ends. The CDR3 consists of 14 residues. The CDR3 is CSARDVVGMGEQFF. In nucleotides, the CDR3 is TGCAGTGCTAGAGATGTTGTGGGGATGGGTGAGCAGTTCTTC.

This clonotype was counted between two and nine times. The V call is TRBV7-2, the J call TRBJ1-5; maybe TRBD1 (5 bases). This CDR3 is 14 amino acids long. Germline CDR1 reads SGHTA; CDR2 reads FQGNSA. Deletions cut 2 bases from V and 5 bases from J, with 10 bases between. Here the CDR3 DNA reads TGTGCCAGCAGCTTAATAGGGGATTATCAGCCCCAGCATTTT. The encoded protein is CASSLIGDYQPQHF.

The CDR3 is CSVVLTGGPTDTQYF. CDR3 in DNA: TGCAGCGTCGTCCTCACGGGGGGGCCCACAGATACGCAGTATTTT. The chain is built from TRBV29-1 and TRBJ2-3; 8 bases match TRBD2. V lost 6 bases, J lost 2 bases, and 10 bases stayed unmatched. CDR1 is SQVTM and CDR2 is ANQGSEA in the germline V gene. CDR3 size: 15 residues.

V gene TRBV7-8 combines with J gene TRBJ2-2; tentatively, D is TRBD1 or TRBD2 (5 bases each). The V gene's germline CDR1 is SGHVS and CDR2 FQNEAQ. This CDR3 region has 17 residues. V was clipped by 8 bases and J by 8 bases, with 27 bases between them. This CDR3 reads CASAYPGAQGHGGELFF. CDR3 nucleotides: TGTGCCAGCGCCTACCCCGGGGCCCAAGGTCACGGTGGGGAGCTGTTTTTT.

This clonotype was seen a few times. CDR3 coding DNA: TGTGCCAGCAGTTACGAGACAGGGGGTTCACCCCTCCACTTT. Translation gives CASSYETGGSPLHF. The rearrangement joins TRBV6-6 to TRBJ1-6, with 9 bases lining up with TRBD1. This CDR3 region has 14 residues. V shed 2 bases and J 9 bases; nucleotides not matched to a gene: 2. CDR1 and CDR2 from the germline V gene are MNHNY and SVGAGI (reference sequence).

This clonotype showed up just a few times. The chain is built from TRBV28 and TRBJ1-1; possibly TRBD1 for D (6 bases). CDR3 length: 11 residues. The V end was cut by 5 bases, the J end by 7 bases, with 8 bases between. Germline V gives CDR1 MDHEN, CDR2 SYDVKM. CDR3 protein: CASSVDSEAFF. CDR3 nucleotide sequence: TGTGCCAGCAGTGTGGACAGTGAAGCTTTCTTT.